Listed below are T cell receptor beta chains from one sample, sequenced in a study of shared clonotypes between healthy human individuals. The data were produced by immunoSEQ multiplex PCR, yet TCRdb's version contains in-frame clones alone and is incomplete. This table has 2 million to 2.5 million clones, 90% to 96% appearing once. Material for sequencing was naive CD4+ T cells sorted from blood. These receptors were obtained from a man aged 18 to 30 in good health. Each CDR3 is given with its conserved first and last residue. The D gene is left open where the match is weak.

length,D,V,CDR3
15,TRBD1,TRBV7-2,CASSFAGQVSYEQYF
14,.,TRBV30,CAWTSRAVHSPLHF
12,TRBD1,TRBV28,CASSLRTGWAFF
19,.,TRBV7-9,CASSLGRNFYGGGNTEAFF
15,.,TRBV4-2,CASSQGWQTNTEAFF
15,.,TRBV6-1,CASSEGGSGADTQYF
11,.,TRBV28,CASSPYYEQYF
15,TRBD2,TRBV7-2,CASSYSGRAEETQYF
14,TRBD2,TRBV2,CASTVLAGPNEQFF
15,TRBD1,TRBV6-5,CASSYGGTGAYEQYF
17,TRBD2,TRBV9,CASSVASTSGGTNTQYF
15,.,TRBV18,CASSIPHSGANVLTF
12,.,TRBV18,CASGSDSYEQYF
14,.,TRBV18,CASSPPGPKNIQYF
20,.,TRBV27,CASSLFFDRNAGATNEKLFF
12,TRBD1,TRBV7-9,CASSPQGVGPEF
15,TRBD2,TRBV15,CATSPGLAGTGELFF
19,.,TRBV6-1,CASSEDTGRGLFGMSGYTF
16,TRBD1,TRBV10-2,CASSGGTVTNTGELFF
13,TRBD1,TRBV29-1,CSVEGQYTDTQYF
14,.,TRBV7-9,CASSFEADNSPLHF
16,.,TRBV7-2,CASSPRASSLTYEQYF
15,.,TRBV5-4,CASSSPGRGPYEQYF
12,.,TRBV6-1,CASKGLGVEQYF
14,.,TRBV6-5,CASSYGQGGEKLFF
15,TRBD1,TRBV7-9,CASRNSGTGAGELFF
14,TRBD2,TRBV12-5,CASLLAGGTDTQYF
13,.,TRBV9,CASSTDSYQPQHF
17,.,TRBV21-1,CASSKVGRTDESPEAFF
16,TRBD1,TRBV25-1,CASSESDRGPLETQYF
15,.,TRBV7-2,CASSLGSGSYNEQFF
12,.,TRBV19,CASSIPNYGYTF
14,.,TRBV7-2,CASSLSGGLSEAFF
15,TRBD2,TRBV7-2,CASSGTSGSSYEQYF
15,TRBD2,TRBV5-1,CASSRGTSLVETQYF
12,.,TRBV29-1,CSVEATNEKLFF
15,TRBD1,TRBV5-4,CASSSAGTGSYGYTF
13,.,TRBV19,CASTNTWTDGYTF
13,.,TRBV7-2,CASSLGTREPQHF
15,TRBD2,TRBV5-6,CASSPIGEGPYEQYF
14,.,TRBV30,CAWSVLAGAGEQYF
14,.,TRBV9,CASSLEGYNSPLHF